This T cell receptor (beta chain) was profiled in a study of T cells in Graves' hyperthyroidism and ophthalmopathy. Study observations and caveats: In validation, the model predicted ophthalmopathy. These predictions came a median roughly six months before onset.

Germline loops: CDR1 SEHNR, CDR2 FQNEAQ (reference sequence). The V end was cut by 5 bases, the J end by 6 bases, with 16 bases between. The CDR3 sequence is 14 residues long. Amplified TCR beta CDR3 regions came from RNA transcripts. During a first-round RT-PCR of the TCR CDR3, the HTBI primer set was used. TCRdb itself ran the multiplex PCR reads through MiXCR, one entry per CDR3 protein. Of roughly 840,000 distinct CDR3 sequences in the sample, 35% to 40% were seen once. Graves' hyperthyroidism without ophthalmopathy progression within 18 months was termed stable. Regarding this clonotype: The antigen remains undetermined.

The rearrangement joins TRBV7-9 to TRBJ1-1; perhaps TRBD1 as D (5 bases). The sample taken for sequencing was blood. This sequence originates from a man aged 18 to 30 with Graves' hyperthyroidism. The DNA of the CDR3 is TGTGCCAGCAGCAACACCAAGGGGAGGGCTGAAGCTTTCTTT. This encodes CASSNTKGRAEAFF.